These 17 T cell receptor beta chains were sequenced from one sample in a study of blood T cell repertoires in COVID-19. Profiling relied on immunoSEQ multiplex PCR, and the TCRdb table lists in-frame clones only, not all of them. Of 130,000 or so clones detected, roughly 80% appear once; the ten largest clones hold 1.1% to 1.5%. Source material: peripheral blood. These TCRs come from a man in his 60s with acute or convalescent COVID-19.

This chain connects TRBV5-1 to TRBJ2-5, with 15 bases lining up with TRBD2. This CDR3 has 17 amino acids. CDR1 is SGHRS and CDR2 is YFSETQ in the germline V gene. Germline trimming cut 4 bases from V and 4 bases from J; bases unmatched to any gene: 8. CDR3 residues: CASSAGLAGGIRETQYF. Here the CDR3 DNA reads TGCGCCAGCAGCGCGGGACTAGCGGGAGGTATTCGAGAGACCCAGTACTTC.

Concerning this clone itself: Relative to the germline gene, one junction end is altered; a read error may explain this. The rearrangement joins TRBV3-1 (or the pseudogene TRBV3-2) to TRBJ2-7; 7 nucleotides agree with TRBD2. CDR3 length: 15 amino acids. The V gene's germline CDR1 is LGHDT and CDR2 YNNKEL (reference sequence). In DNA form, the CDR3 reads TGTGCCAGCAGCCAAGAGGCGGGAGAATCCTTCGAGCAGTACTTC. Translating it yields CASSQEAGESFEQYF.

V usage is TRBV6-6 and J usage is TRBJ2-5; 7 bases are a match to TRBD1. The germline gives CDR1 MNHNY, CDR2 SVGAGI (reference sequence). J lost 4 bases, V lost 1 base, and 3 bases had no gene match. CDR3 length: 14 residues. The CDR3 loop is CASSYLTGRETQYF. The CDR3 DNA reads TGTGCCAGCAGTTACTTGACAGGGCGAGAGACCCAGTACTTC.

This chain joins TRBV7-7 and TRBJ1-1; D might be TRBD1 (6 bases). The CDR3 runs to 13 residues. V was clipped by 5 bases and J by 2 bases, with 9 bases between them. Germline V gives CDR1 SSHAT, CDR2 FNYEAQ (reference sequence). The CDR3 protein is CASSQDSNTEAFF. The CDR3 bases are TGTGCCAGCAGCCAGGACAGCAACACTGAAGCTTTCTTT. The full variable domain, completed using reference TRBV7-7 and TRBJ1-1, is GAGVSQSPRYKVTKRGQDVTLRCDPISSHATLYWYQQALGQGPEFLTYFNYEAQPDKSGLPSDRFSAERPEGSISTLTIQRTEQRDSAMYRCASSQDSNTEAFFGQGTRLTVV.

The V gene is TRBV24-1, the J gene TRBJ2-2, with D possibly matching TRBD1 (6 bases). V was cut by 9 bases and J by 2 bases, with 18 bases left in between. The CDR3 extends over 16 amino acids. The germline V gene has CDR1 KGHDR and CDR2 SFDVKD. CDR3 sequence reads: CATGAPWDTNTGELFF. CDR3 nucleotide sequence: TGTGCCACCGGGGCGCCCTGGGACACCAACACCGGGGAGCTGTTTTTT.

The chain couples TRBV5-4 to TRBJ2-7; TRBD2 agrees at 8 bases. From germline, CDR1 is SGHNT and CDR2 YYREEE (reference sequence). V was clipped by 1 base and J by 1 base; unmatched bases: 7. The CDR3 consists of 16 residues. The CDR3 region has the DNA TGTGCCAGCAGCTTGCAGCGGGGGCTGGGGTCCTACGAGCAGTACTTC. This sequence encodes CASSLQRGLGSYEQYF. Drawing the rest from reference TRBV5-4 and TRBJ2-7, the complete variable domain is ETGVTQSPTHLIKTRGQQVTLRCSSQSGHNTVSWYQQALGQGPQFIFQYYREEENGRGNFPPRFSGLQFPNYSSELNVNALELDDSALYLCASSLQRGLGSYEQYFGPGTRLTVT.

The rearrangement links TRBV4-1 to TRBJ2-3, with 7 positions matching TRBD2. Losses at the gene ends were 0 bases for V and 0 bases for J; bases not matched to a gene: 15. CDR1 is MGHRA and CDR2 is YSYEKL in the germline V gene. The CDR3 runs 20 residues. DNA for the CDR3: TGCGCCAGCAGCCAAGAATTGGCTAGCGGAGGACTAACTAGCACAGATACGCAGTATTTT. Translation: CASSQELASGGLTSTDTQYF.

This rearrangement joins TRBV2 to TRBJ1-4; TRBD1 aligns across 8 bases. The CDR3 runs to 14 residues. Germline lookup yields CDR1 SNHLY and CDR2 FYNNEI. Trimming removed 5 bases from V and 3 bases from J; junction bases left unmatched: 2. This CDR3 is CASSQGAANEKLFF. The CDR3 DNA sequence: TGTGCCAGCAGTCAGGGGGCTGCTAATGAAAAACTGTTTTTT.

The chain recombines TRBV9 with TRBJ2-7, with 14 bases aligning to TRBD2. Germline CDR1 is SGDLS and CDR2 is YYNGEE. The CDR3 runs to 15 residues. The V segment lost 5 bases and the J segment 4 bases; nucleotides outside the gene matches: 5. CDR3: CASRGTSGGLYEQYF. CDR3 sequence (DNA): TGTGCCAGCAGGGGGACTAGCGGGGGACTATACGAGCAGTACTTC.

V is TRBV21-1 and J is TRBJ1-6; TRBD1, the table's D call, lacks a check against the DNA. TRBV21-1 is tagged as a pseudogene. The CDR3 has 17 residues. The CDR3 protein is CASSKAGAGDDNSPLHF. The CDR3 DNA sequence: TGTGCCAGCAGCAAAGCGGGAGCAGGGGATGATAATTCACCCCTCCACTTT.

V gene TRBV6-5 combines with J gene TRBJ2-3, with D unresolved. This CDR3 comprises 13 residues. The germline gives CDR1 MNHEY, CDR2 SVGAGI. V was cut by 1 base and J by 6 bases, with 8 bases left in between. CDR3 DNA: TGTGCCAGCAGTTACTTCTTAGAGGATACGCAGTATTTT. Amino acid sequence: CASSYFLEDTQYF.

The chain employs TRBV24-1 and TRBJ1-2, with 10 bases lining up with TRBD1. The germline gives CDR1 KGHDR, CDR2 SFDVKD. The junction had 15 bases not matched to a gene; V was cut back by 8 bases and J by 10 bases. The CDR3 runs 15 residues. In DNA, the CDR3 is TGTGCCACCACCGCTCCGGGACAGGGGACGGGAGACTACACCTTC. This codes for CATTAPGQGTGDYTF.

The chain is built from TRBV3-1 (or the pseudogene TRBV3-2) and TRBJ2-1; 9 bases line up with TRBD2. V shed 1 base and J 8 bases; nucleotides not matched to a gene: 6. CDR1 is LGHDT and CDR2 is YNNKEL in the germline V gene (reference sequence). This CDR3 spans 15 amino acids. CDR3 residues: CASSQVAGGFDEQFF. The CDR3 DNA reads TGTGCCAGCAGCCAAGTTGCGGGAGGGTTTGATGAGCAGTTCTTC.

V and J are TRBV9 and TRBJ1-4; possibly TRBD1 for D (6 bases). The CDR3 is 16 residues long. The V gene lost 4 bases and the J gene lost 0 bases, with 13 bases spanning the gap. Germline V lookup: CDR1 SGDLS, CDR2 YYNGEE. The CDR3 loop reads CASSSHRVATNEKLFF. The DNA of the CDR3 is TGTGCCAGCAGCTCTCACAGGGTTGCAACTAATGAAAAACTGTTTTTT.

This chain links TRBV7-3 with TRBJ2-1, with TRBD2 matching over 12 bases. Germline-derived CDR1 and CDR2 are SGHTA and FQGTGA. The CDR3 covers 15 residues. J was trimmed by 9 bases and V by 5 bases; bases with no gene match: 8. The DNA for the CDR3 is TGTGCCAGCAGCAAAAGACTAGCGGGAGTGGGTGAGCAGTTCTTC. This sequence encodes CASSKRLAGVGEQFF.

The V gene is TRBV12-5, the J gene TRBJ1-5; D unresolved. The germline V gene has CDR1 LGHNT and CDR2 FRNRAP. V lost 7 bases and J lost 5, with 15 bases in between. The CDR3 totals 14 residues. CDR3 protein: CASVPEEGYQPQHF. The CDR3 DNA follows: TGTGCTAGTGTCCCTGAGGAGGGATATCAGCCCCAGCATTTT.

This rearrangement joins TRBV5-1 to TRBJ2-1; D is unresolved. Germline CDR1 reads SGHRS; CDR2 reads YFSETQ. The ends were cut back, 0 bases at V and 7 bases at J, with 8 bases in the middle. This CDR3 spans 13 amino acids. The chain's CDR3 is CASSLALENEQFF. In DNA, the CDR3 is TGCGCCAGCAGCTTGGCCCTGGAGAATGAGCAGTTCTTC.